The 26 T cell receptor beta chains below come from one sample, sequenced in a study of T cell clonotyping in hematopoietic cell transplantation. Sequenced by immunoSEQ multiplex PCR; TCRdb stores in-frame clones only, minus some. In the table there are approximately 39,000 clones, roughly 94% of which are singletons. Indicated time point: recipient sample about 28 days before transplant, after cytoreduction. The specimen was peripheral blood mononuclear cells, collected before stem cell transplant. The receptors come from a man aged 40-49 years with chronic myeloid leukemia. Some clones in this sample may be carry-over from other donors' samples.

The chain carries TRBV30 and TRBJ1-5; D uncertain. This CDR3 has 18 amino acids. Trimming removed 0 bases from V and 5 bases from J, with 23 bases in between. Germline loops: CDR1 GTSNPN, CDR2 SVGIG (reference sequence). DNA for the CDR3: TGTGCCTGGAGTGTGGAGGGAGAAACATTAAGGGCCGATCAGCCCCAGCATTTT. This sequence encodes CAWSVEGETLRADQPQHF.

The chain is built from TRBV5-1 and TRBJ1-2, with 7 bases matching TRBD1. Germline-derived CDR1 and CDR2 are SGHRS and YFSETQ. This CDR3 comprises 14 residues. V was pared by 1 base and J by 6 bases, with 6 bases of the junction left unmatched. Here the CDR3 DNA reads TGCGCCAGCAGCTTGTCAGGGGGAGTAAATGGCTACACCTTC. This translates into CASSLSGGVNGYTF.

V gene TRBV27 combines with J gene TRBJ2-1; TRBD1 matches at 12 bases. Germline CDR1 is MNHEY and CDR2 is SMNVEV (reference sequence). V shed 4 bases, J shed 7 bases, and the junction held 8 bases outside the gene matches. This CDR3 is 16 amino acids long. In nucleotides, the CDR3 is TGTGCCAGCAGTTCACCCAGGGACAGGGGGCTAAATGAGCAGTTCTTC. Translation gives CASSSPRDRGLNEQFF.

This clone showed up just once. The chain is built from TRBV6-1 and TRBJ1-4; D possibly corresponds to TRBD1 (5 bases). The V and J ends lost 2 bases and 8 bases respectively, with 12 bases between them. CDR1 MNHNS and CDR2 SASEGT come from the germline V gene. The CDR3 has 14 residues. The CDR3 sequence is CASSEYGGREKLFF. CDR3 coding DNA: TGTGCCAGCAGTGAATATGGGGGGAGGGAAAAACTGTTTTTT.

This CDR3 reads CASSPTMGGEQYF. CDR3 nucleotides: TGTGCCAGCAGCCCCACCATGGGGGGGGAGCAGTACTTC. This sequence joins TRBV5-6 and TRBJ2-7, with TRBD2 matching 7 bases. CDR1 is SGHDT and CDR2 is YYEEEE in the germline V gene. V lost 4 bases, J lost 7 bases, and 8 bases stayed unmatched. The CDR3 covers 13 residues. The full variable domain, in which reference TRBV5-6 and TRBJ2-7 provide the parts outside the CDR3, is DAGVTQSPTHLIKTRGQQVTLRCSPKSGHDTVSWYQQALGQGPQFIFQYYEEEERQRGNFPDRFSGHQFPNYSSELNVNALLLGDSALYLCASSPTMGGEQYFGPGTRLTVT.

The sample holds one count of this clone. In nucleotides, the CDR3 is TGTGCCAGCAGCTTGTCACCGGGACAGGCCTACGAGCAGTACTTC. Its translation: CASSLSPGQAYEQYF. This chain joins TRBV5-6 and TRBJ2-7, with 8 bases that match TRBD1. The junction had 5 bases not matched to a gene; V was cut back by 1 base and J by 2 bases. The CDR3 has 15 amino acids. Germline V gene lookup returns CDR1 SGHDT and CDR2 YYEEEE.

The V gene is TRBV29-1, the J gene TRBJ1-2; no firm D call. Looked up from germline, CDR1 is SQVTM and CDR2 is ANQGSEA. V was shortened by 1 base and J by 8 bases, with 5 bases between the two germline ends. This CDR3 spans 10 amino acids. CDR3 DNA sequence: TGCAGCGTTGAAGGAGGGGGCTACACCTTC. This sequence encodes CSVEGGGYTF.

This chain links TRBV6-5 with TRBJ1-1; D gene uncertain. Germline CDR1 is MNHEY and CDR2 is SVGAGI. This CDR3 spans 12 amino acids. V was trimmed by 4 bases and J by 4 bases, leaving 7 bases between them. The CDR3 DNA follows: TGTGCCAGCAGTTCCCCGGCCACTGAAGCTTTCTTT. It encodes CASSSPATEAFF.

This clone was counted once. This chain links TRBV11-1 with TRBJ1-1; D call uncertain. The CDR3 runs 14 residues. Germline-derived CDR1 and CDR2 are SGHAT and FQDESV (reference sequence). Trimming removed 1 base from V and 0 bases from J, with 6 bases in between. The CDR3 sequence: CASSLGRLNTEAFF. DNA for the CDR3: TGTGCCAGCAGCTTAGGGCGGTTGAACACTGAAGCTTTCTTT.

The genes are TRBV5-1 and TRBJ2-5, with D possibly TRBD2 on 6 matching bases. With 0 bases removed from V and 3 bases from J, the gap between germline ends came to 15 bases. This CDR3 region has 16 residues. Germline CDR1 and CDR2: SGHRS and YFSETQ. The CDR3 loop reads CASSLGPRDLKETQYF. DNA for the CDR3: TGCGCCAGCAGCTTGGGCCCCCGGGACTTAAAAGAGACCCAGTACTTC. Looking up the rest from reference TRBV5-1 and TRBJ2-5 gives the full variable domain: KAGVTQTPRYLIKTRGQQVTLSCSPISGHRSVSWYQQTPGQGLQFLFEYFSETQRNKGNFPGRFSGRQFSNSRSEMNVSTLELGDSALYLCASSLGPRDLKETQYFGPGTRLLVL.

CDR3 loop: CASSYDQVPSTIYF. The CDR3 coding sequence is TGTGCCAGCAGTTACGACCAGGTGCCTAGCACCATATATTTT. V is TRBV6-5 and J is TRBJ1-3; D is undetermined. The CDR3 consists of 14 residues. V was cut by 2 bases and J by 9 bases, with 14 bases left in between. In germline, CDR1 is MNHEY, CDR2 SVGAGI.

The V call is TRBV4-3, the J call TRBJ2-7, with 8 bases matching TRBD2. V shed 3 bases, J shed 7 bases, and the junction held 5 bases outside the gene matches. Germline V gene lookup returns CDR1 LGHNA and CDR2 YSLEER. The CDR3 is made up of 13 amino acids. The CDR3 region has the DNA TGCGCCAGCAGCCAGCGGGGGGCTCGAGAGCAGTACTTC. This sequence encodes CASSQRGAREQYF.

The chain has TRBV4-3 and TRBJ2-3; 10 bases agree with TRBD2. The CDR3 has 18 amino acids. V was pared by 0 bases and J by 2 bases, with 8 bases of the junction left unmatched. Germline V gene sequence: CDR1 LGHNA, CDR2 YSLEER. In nucleotides, the CDR3 is TGCGCCAGCAGCCAAGATGGAACTAGCGGGACCGACACAGATACGCAGTATTTT. It translates to CASSQDGTSGTDTDTQYF.

The V call is TRBV15, the J call TRBJ2-7; D unresolved. Germline CDR1 and CDR2: LNHNV and YYDKDF (reference sequence). There are 14 residues in the CDR3. Between the trimmed V and J ends, which lost 3 bases and 2 bases, there was a span of 11 bases. The CDR3 DNA is TGTGCCACCAGCAGTCGGCAACTTCCCTACGAGCAGTACTTC. Protein sequence: CATSSRQLPYEQYF. Variable domain in full (rest from reference TRBV15 and TRBJ2-7): DAMVIQNPRYQVTQFGKPVTLSCSQTLNHNVMYWYQQKSSQAPKLLFHYYDKDFNNEADTPDNFQSRRPNTSFCFLDIRSPGLGDTAMYLCATSSRQLPYEQYFGPGTRLTVT.

V and J are TRBV6-5 and TRBJ1-6, with a tentative D call TRBD1 (5 bases). CDR3 length equals 16 residues. V dropped 0 bases and J dropped 6 bases, with 12 bases sitting between them. CDR1 is MNHEY, CDR2 SVGAGI, per germline. The CDR3 reads CASSYSPGFSNSPLHF. Written as DNA, the CDR3 is TGTGCCAGCAGTTACTCCCCAGGGTTCAGTAATTCACCCCTCCACTTT.

CDR3 in DNA: TGTGCCAGCAGCCCCCGACAGGGATCCACTGAAGCTTTCTTT. Translated, it gives CASSPRQGSTEAFF. The V and J genes are TRBV5-4 and TRBJ1-1, with TRBD1 matching over 7 bases. This CDR3 is 14 amino acids long. V was clipped by 4 bases and J by 4 bases; unmatched bases: 7. Germline CDR1 and CDR2: SGHNT and YYREEE (reference sequence).

This clone was counted once. The rearrangement links TRBV28 to TRBJ1-4; 10 bases line up with TRBD1. The CDR3 contains 15 residues. Germline V gene sequence: CDR1 MDHEN, CDR2 SYDVKM. J was trimmed by 8 bases and V by 3 bases; bases with no gene match: 6. Written as DNA, the CDR3 is TGTGCCAGCAGTTTGACCGGGACAGGGGACGAAAAACTGTTTTTT. Translated: CASSLTGTGDEKLFF.

V usage is TRBV7-2 and J usage is TRBJ2-5; 7 nucleotides line up with TRBD1. Germline-derived CDR1 and CDR2 are SGHTA and FQGNSA. Trimming removed 3 bases from V and 3 bases from J; junction bases left unmatched: 1. This CDR3 contains 13 residues. CDR3 DNA: TGTGCCAGCAGCTTCGACAGGGAAGAGACCCAGTACTTC. It translates to CASSFDREETQYF.

The J gene is TRBJ2-2, the V gene TRBV6-6; D may correspond to TRBD1 or TRBD2 (7 bases each). In germline, CDR1 is MNHNY, CDR2 SVGAGI (reference sequence). V lost 7 bases and J lost 5, with 17 bases in between. CDR3 length: 15 amino acids. In nucleotides, the CDR3 is TGTGCCAGCATCCAGGGGAGGGGGCCAACCGGGGAGCTGTTTTTT. Protein: CASIQGRGPTGELFF.

The V call is TRBV4-2, the J call TRBJ2-1; 10 bases fit TRBD2. The CDR3 is 17 amino acids. Germline lookup yields CDR1 LGHNA and CDR2 YNFKEQ. After removal of 1 base from V and 4 bases from J, the junction contained 7 bases not matched to a gene. CDR3 amino acids: CASSQVSGGATYNEQFF. CDR3 DNA sequence: TGTGCCAGCAGCCAAGTAAGCGGGGGGGCAACTTACAATGAGCAGTTCTTC.

The chain recombines TRBV19 with TRBJ1-4, with 9 bases aligning to TRBD1. With V trimmed by 7 bases and J by 8 bases, 11 bases remained unmatched. Per the germline V gene, CDR1 is LNHDA and CDR2 is SQIVND (reference sequence). The CDR3 runs 15 residues. The CDR3 DNA follows: TGTGCCAGTACCACACAGGGGGCGATTCGCGAAAAACTGTTTTTT. This gives the protein CASTTQGAIREKLFF.

This chain links TRBV7-2 with TRBJ1-5, with TRBD1 identical over 7 bases. The CDR3 covers 14 residues. Germline loops: CDR1 SGHTA, CDR2 FQGNSA. Trimming cost V 5 bases and J 3 bases; bases outside gene matches: 4. The DNA of the CDR3 is TGTGCCAGCAGCCAGGGACAGTTCAATCAGCCCCAGCATTTT. Translated: CASSQGQFNQPQHF.

V usage is TRBV5-1 and J usage is TRBJ2-5, with 7 positions matching TRBD1. CDR1 and CDR2 from the germline V gene are SGHRS and YFSETQ. The CDR3 sequence is 14 residues long. Trimming removed 4 bases from V and 0 bases from J; junction bases left unmatched: 3. The CDR3 DNA is TGCGCCAGCAGCAGAGGGACAGACCAAGAGACCCAGTACTTC. It translates to CASSRGTDQETQYF.

V usage is TRBV6-5 and J usage is TRBJ2-1; D might be TRBD1 (5 bases). This CDR3 has 11 amino acids. Germline CDR1 MNHEY, CDR2 SVGAGI. V was cut by 4 bases and J by 10 bases, with 8 bases left in between. In DNA form, the CDR3 reads TGTGCCAGCAGTTCGGACACCGAGCAGTTCTTC. Its protein is CASSSDTEQFF.

V gene TRBV30 combines with J gene TRBJ2-2, with D unclear. The CDR3 extends over 12 amino acids. Per the germline V gene, CDR1 is GTSNPN and CDR2 is SVGIG (reference sequence). V was pared by 2 bases and J by 7 bases, with 8 bases between. CDR3 loop: CAWSRRVGELFF. CDR3 DNA: TGTGCCTGGAGTCGCCGGGTCGGGGAGCTGTTTTTT. Based on the CDR3 plus reference TRBV30 and TRBJ2-2, the full variable domain is SQTIHQWPATLVQPVGSPLSLECTVEGTSNPNLYWYRQAAGRGLQLLFYSVGIGQISSEVPQNLSASRPQDRQFILSSKKLLLSDSGFYLCAWSRRVGELFFGEGSRLTVL.

V is TRBV28 and J is TRBJ2-7; unclear D gene. CDR3 length: 12 amino acids. Per the germline V gene, CDR1 is MDHEN and CDR2 is SYDVKM. Trimming left V 6 bases short and J 1 base short, with 7 bases between. The CDR3 sequence: CASSFLSYEQYF. CDR3 nucleotides: TGTGCCAGCAGCTTCCTATCCTACGAGCAGTACTTC.